The 2 T cell receptor beta chains given below trace back to one sample, sequenced in a study of T cells in localized non-small cell lung cancer. This table comes from immunoSEQ multiplex PCR, and its TCRdb copy is limited to in-frame clones, with some not included. The sample shows fewer than 25,000 clones, approximately 90% of them seen only once. Sample: peripheral blood, taken before any cancer treatment. The receptors were gathered from a male donor at least 60 years old with stage I squamous cell lung carcinoma.

This sequence joins TRBV10-3 and TRBJ1-2; D gene uncertain. This CDR3 spans 12 amino acids. V was shortened by 6 bases and J by 6 bases, with 11 bases between the two germline ends. CDR1 ENHRY and CDR2 SYGVKD come from the germline V gene. The CDR3 nucleotides read TGTGCCATCAGGAGCGGCGGAGATGGCTACACCTTC. It yields the protein CAIRSGGDGYTF.

The chain joins TRBV10-3 to TRBJ1-1; D uncertain. The CDR3 contains 13 residues. Germline V gene data show CDR1 as ENHRY and CDR2 as SYGVKD. V was pared by 7 bases and J by 2 bases, with 11 bases between. The CDR3 here is CAIKLGRNTEAFF. CDR3 bases: TGTGCCATCAAATTAGGGAGAAACACTGAAGCTTTCTTT.